The 20 T cell receptor beta chains reported below all come from one sample, sequenced in a study of blood T cell repertoires in COVID-19. Assay: immunoSEQ multiplex PCR; the TCRdb copy retains only in-frame clones and omits some. Of just over 200,000 clones detected, over 75% appear once; the ten largest clones hold 5% to 6.5%. The material sequenced was peripheral blood. The receptors originated from an elderly man with acute or convalescent COVID-19.

V usage is TRBV21-1 and J usage is TRBJ1-2; no check of the table's D call, TRBD1, against the DNA was made. TRBV21-1 represents a pseudogene. The CDR3 has 15 amino acids. The CDR3 bases are TGTGCCAGCAGCCGCGGACAGGGGTGGAGCTATGGCTACACCTTC. Translating it yields CASSRGQGWSYGYTF.

Written as DNA, the CDR3 is TGTGCCAGTAGTATAGGATGGCGGGAAAATGAAAAACTGTTTTTT. As protein: CASSIGWRENEKLFF. The chain recombines TRBV19 with TRBJ1-4; D is unclear. Trimming shortened V by 1 base and J by 5 bases, and 11 bases separated the two germline ends. The germline V gene encodes CDR1 LNHDA and CDR2 SQIVND (reference sequence). The CDR3 length is 15 residues.

Here the CDR3 reads CASSSAGTEQFF. The CDR3, as DNA: TGTGCCAGCAGTTCAGCAGGCACTGAGCAGTTCTTC. The rearrangement joins TRBV27 to TRBJ2-1; D unresolved. Germline CDR1 is MNHEY and CDR2 is SMNVEV (reference sequence). CDR3 length equals 12 residues. V was clipped by 4 bases and J by 9 bases, with 10 bases between them.

The V and J genes are TRBV4-1 and TRBJ2-4, with D maybe TRBD2 (6 bases). The CDR3 is 16 amino acids. Trimming stripped 0 bases from V and 6 bases from J, with 15 bases between. From germline, CDR1 is MGHRA and CDR2 YSYEKL. In DNA form, the CDR3 reads TGCGCCAGCAGCCAAGATGCTGGAGGGCCCGGAAACATTCAGTACTTC. Translating gives CASSQDAGGPGNIQYF.

In this sample, this clone turned up a few times. This sequence joins TRBV19 and TRBJ2-7; possibly TRBD2 for D (6 bases). Germline assignment: CDR1 LNHDA and CDR2 SQIVND (reference sequence). Trimming took off 6 bases at V and 0 bases at J, with 15 bases between the two ends. The CDR3 runs to 15 residues. The CDR3 DNA reads TGTGCCAGTAGCCTTATGTGGGGGGTCTCCTACGAGCAGTACGTC. It codes for CASSLMWGVSYEQYV.

The CDR3 sequence is CASSLGVDTQYF. The CDR3 DNA reads as TGCGCCAGCAGCTTAGGGGTGGATACGCAGTATTTT. The chain recombines TRBV5-1 with TRBJ2-3, with D perhaps matching TRBD1 (5 bases). V was clipped by 2 bases and J by 6 bases, with 7 bases between them. This CDR3 region has 12 residues. The V gene's germline CDR1 is SGHRS and CDR2 YFSETQ.

The rearrangement uses TRBV28 and TRBJ1-6; the D gene is possibly TRBD1 (5 bases). The CDR3 is 15 amino acids. The germline V gene encodes CDR1 MDHEN and CDR2 SYDVKM. Trimming removed 1 base from V and 9 bases from J, with 13 bases in between. The CDR3 reads CASSLFGTRGSPLHF. In DNA form, the CDR3 reads TGTGCCAGCAGTTTATTCGGGACTCGGGGTTCACCCCTCCACTTT. The full variable domain, with the rest looked up from reference TRBV28 and TRBJ1-6, is DVKVTQSSRYLVKRTGEKVFLECVQDMDHENMFWYRQDPGLGLRLIYFSYDVKMKEKGDIPEGYSVSREKKERFSLILESASTNQTSMYLCASSLFGTRGSPLHFGNGTRLTVT.

The genes are TRBV19 and TRBJ2-6; D possibly corresponds to TRBD1 (5 bases). In germline, CDR1 is LNHDA, CDR2 SQIVND (reference sequence). Trimming stripped 5 bases from V and 2 bases from J, with 10 bases between. The CDR3 extends over 15 amino acids. As DNA, the CDR3 is TGTGCCAGTAGTGCGCGACAGCCTGGGGCCAACGTCCTGACTTTC. Translation: CASSARQPGANVLTF.

The genes are TRBV6-1 and TRBJ2-1, with D hard to call. This CDR3 comprises 12 residues. The V gene lost 3 bases and the J gene lost 7 bases, with 7 bases spanning the gap. Germline V gene sequence: CDR1 MNHNS, CDR2 SASEGT. For the CDR3, the DNA is TGTGCCAGCAGTGAGACGAGGAATGAGCAGTTCTTC. Translated, it gives CASSETRNEQFF.

This sequence joins TRBV2 and TRBJ1-5; 9 bases line up with TRBD1. Germline values: CDR1 SNHLY, CDR2 FYNNEI. The CDR3 extends over 16 amino acids. Losses at the gene ends were 8 bases for V and 1 base for J; bases not matched to a gene: 9. The CDR3 nucleotides are TGTGCCAGCCGAGAAAGACAGGGGGTAAGCAATCAGCCCCAGCATTTT. It codes for CASRERQGVSNQPQHF.

For the CDR3, the DNA is TGTGCCAAGGGACATCGGGAAAAACTGTTTTTT. It specifies CAKGHREKLFF. The gene calls are TRBV2 and TRBJ1-4; D perhaps matches TRBD1 (6 bases). The CDR3 is 11 amino acids. With 10 bases removed from V and 8 bases from J, the gap between germline ends came to 11 bases. Germline V gene sequence: CDR1 SNHLY, CDR2 FYNNEI.

This rearrangement joins TRBV20-1 to TRBJ1-1, with 8 bases matching TRBD1. V dropped 8 bases and J dropped 5; count of bases not matched to a gene: 4. From germline, CDR1 is DFQATT and CDR2 SNEGSKA (reference sequence). This CDR3 is built from 11 residues. For the CDR3, the DNA is TGCAGTCAGCAGGGGGCAACTGAAGCTTTCTTT. Translating it yields CSQQGATEAFF.

The V call is TRBV21-1, the J call TRBJ2-7; no check of the table's D call, TRBD1, against the DNA was made. TRBV21-1 is described as a pseudogene. The CDR3 is made up of 14 amino acids. CDR3 sequence (DNA): TGTGCCAGCAGCTTACGACAGGGTACCTACGAGCAGTACGTC. Translating gives CASSLRQGTYEQYV.

This clone was seen once. This sequence joins TRBV9 and TRBJ1-2; D ambiguous. Germline lookup yields CDR1 SGDLS and CDR2 YYNGEE. This CDR3 spans 14 amino acids. Between the trimmed V and J ends, which lost 0 bases and 2 bases, there was a span of 8 bases. CDR3 region: CASSVAPGNYGYTF. The CDR3 nucleotides are TGTGCCAGCAGCGTAGCTCCCGGGAACTATGGCTACACCTTC.

This chain connects TRBV28 to TRBJ2-5; maybe TRBD1 (6 bases). The CDR3 loop spans 15 amino acids. Trimming cost V 2 bases and J 7 bases, with 17 bases left between them. CDR1 and CDR2 from the germline V gene are MDHEN and SYDVKM. The CDR3 protein is CASSLGQRALGTQYF. The CDR3 DNA is TGTGCCAGCAGTTTAGGACAGAGAGCCTTGGGGACCCAGTACTTC.

V gene TRBV6-6 combines with J gene TRBJ1-6; 9 bases are a match to TRBD1. Looked up from germline, CDR1 is MNHNY and CDR2 is SVGAGI (reference sequence). Unmatched junction bases numbered 5, after V lost 6 bases and J lost 5 bases. The CDR3 covers 15 residues. CDR3 protein: CASRGRDRDNSPLHF. The DNA of the CDR3 is TGTGCCAGCAGAGGCCGGGACAGGGATAATTCACCCCTCCACTTT.

CDR3 bases: TGTGCCAGCAGCAAAGCTCCAGGCGGACTGCAAGAGACCCAGTACTTC. Protein: CASSKAPGGLQETQYF. The rearrangement links TRBV21-1 to TRBJ2-5; the table gives TRBD2 as D, unverified against the DNA. TRBV21-1 is annotated as a pseudogene. The length of the CDR3 is 16 residues.

The rearrangement uses TRBV3-1 (or the pseudogene TRBV3-2) and TRBJ2-1, with TRBD2 matching over 8 bases. CDR1 is LGHDT and CDR2 is YNNKEL in the germline V gene (reference sequence). There are 13 residues in the CDR3. V shed 11 bases and J 7 bases; nucleotides not matched to a gene: 10. For the CDR3, the DNA is TGTGCCGCGGGTCGGGAGGGCCGGAATGAGCAGTTCTTC. Translation: CAAGREGRNEQFF.

V usage is TRBV5-1 and J usage is TRBJ2-5; D is unclear. Germline V gene sequence: CDR1 SGHRS, CDR2 YFSETQ. V lost 1 base and J 4 bases, leaving 11 bases between the germline ends. The CDR3 is 14 residues long. The CDR3 DNA reads as TGCGCCAGCAGCTTGAGCCCCGATCGAGAGACCCAGTACTTC. It codes for CASSLSPDRETQYF.

The chain joins TRBV19 to TRBJ2-5; 7 nucleotides match TRBD2. Per germline, CDR1 LNHDA and CDR2 SQIVND (reference sequence). The CDR3 is made up of 15 amino acids. With V trimmed by 6 bases and J by 2 bases, 9 bases remained unmatched. As DNA, the CDR3 is TGTGCCAGTAGGCGGGCTAGCGGCCTACAAGAGACCCAGTACTTC. Its translation: CASRRASGLQETQYF.